Below are 2 T cell receptor beta chains sequenced from a single sample in a study of T-cell reconstitution after alpha-beta-depleted transplantation in children. Unique molecular identifiers tagged the TCRbeta library. TCRdb re-analysed the PCR reads in MiXCR, keeping a single row per CDR3 protein. This table has 250,000 to 400,000 distinct CDR3 sequences, 23% appearing once. Sequences were derived from PBMCs, mostly from graft donor cells, sampled 180 days after TCRalphabeta/CD19-depleted stem cell transplant. These receptors originate from a male patient aged 10-17 years who had a stem cell transplant for acute lymphoblastic leukemia, so the T cells may come from the graft donor.

This clonotype was picked up a small number of times. This chain uses TRBV6-1 with TRBJ1-2; no firm D call. Germline-derived CDR1 and CDR2 are MNHNS and SASEGT. The V end was cut by 8 bases, the J end by 4 bases, with 8 bases between. This CDR3 is built from 11 residues. CDR3 protein: CASSALYGYTF. The CDR3 region has the DNA TGTGCCAGCTCGGCGCTCTATGGCTACACCTTC.

This clonotype was counted only a few times. This chain connects TRBV5-1 to TRBJ2-4, with 10 bases lining up with TRBD2. The CDR3 totals 15 residues. The V gene end was trimmed by 5 bases and the J gene end by 1 base; junction bases not matched to a gene: 3. CDR1 is SGHRS, CDR2 YFSETQ, per germline. This chain's CDR3 is CASRLTSGAKNIQYF. The CDR3 DNA follows: TGCGCCAGCAGATTGACTAGCGGGGCCAAAAACATTCAGTACTTC.